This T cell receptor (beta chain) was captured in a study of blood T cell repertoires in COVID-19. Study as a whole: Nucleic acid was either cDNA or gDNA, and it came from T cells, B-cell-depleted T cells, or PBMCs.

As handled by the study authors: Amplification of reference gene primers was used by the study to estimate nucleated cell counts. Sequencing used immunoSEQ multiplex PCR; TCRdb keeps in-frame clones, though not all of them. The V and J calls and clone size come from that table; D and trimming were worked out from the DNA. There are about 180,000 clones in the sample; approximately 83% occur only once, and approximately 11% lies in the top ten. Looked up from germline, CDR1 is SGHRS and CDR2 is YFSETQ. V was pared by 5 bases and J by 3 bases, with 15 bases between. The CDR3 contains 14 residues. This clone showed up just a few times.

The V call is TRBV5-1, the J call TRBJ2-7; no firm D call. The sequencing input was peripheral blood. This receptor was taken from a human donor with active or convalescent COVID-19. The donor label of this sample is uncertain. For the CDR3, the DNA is TGCGCCAGCAGTTTCTACCGACAACTCTACGAGCAGTACTTC. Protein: CASSFYRQLYEQYF.